The 14 T cell receptor beta chains below were found in one sample sequenced in a study of blood T cell repertoires in COVID-19. Assay: immunoSEQ multiplex PCR; the TCRdb copy retains only in-frame clones and omits some. The sample includes approximately 260,000 clones, approximately 80% seen only once; the top ten take over 8.5%. Sequencing was done on a sample of peripheral blood. Receptors originate from a human donor in a cohort sampled during active COVID-19.

The sample holds one count of this clone. The chain recombines TRBV6-2 or TRBV6-3 with TRBJ2-7; weak D call: TRBD1 (7 bases). The CDR3 has 15 residues. CDR1 is MNHEY, CDR2 SVGEGT, per germline. The V and J ends lost 6 bases and 5 bases respectively, with 20 bases between them. CDR3 nucleotides: TGTGCCAGCAGCAAAGCCCCGGCAGGGGGGAACGAGCAGTACTTC. Its protein product is CASSKAPAGGNEQYF.

The rearrangement uses TRBV11-2 and TRBJ2-2; TRBD1 agrees at 7 bases. The CDR3 totals 16 residues. The ends lost 5 bases at V and 0 bases at J; junction bases unmatched: 6. Per the germline V gene, CDR1 is SGHAT and CDR2 is FQNNGV. This CDR3 reads CASSRGQNANTGELFF. In DNA form, the CDR3 reads TGTGCCAGCAGCAGGGGACAGAACGCGAACACCGGGGAGCTGTTTTTT.

The V gene is TRBV20-1, the J gene TRBJ2-7; D may be TRBD2 (6 bases). Germline V gene sequence: CDR1 DFQATT, CDR2 SNEGSKA (reference sequence). The CDR3 sequence is 12 residues long. V shed 3 bases and J shed 5 bases, with 11 bases lying between them. CDR3 in DNA: TGCAGTGCTAGTCACGGGGGACACGAGCAGTACTTC. It specifies CSASHGGHEQYF.

The chain couples TRBV19 to TRBJ1-2; D not certain. V dropped 7 bases and J dropped 2 bases, with 8 bases sitting between them. The V gene's germline CDR1 is LNHDA and CDR2 SQIVND (reference sequence). CDR3 length: 12 amino acids. Here the CDR3 reads CASTSLNYGYTF. The CDR3 nucleotides read TGTGCCAGTACGTCACTCAACTATGGCTACACCTTC.

V is TRBV18 and J is TRBJ2-2; 8 bases align to TRBD2. The CDR3 is 16 residues long. The germline gives CDR1 KGHSH, CDR2 LQKENI. J lost 3 bases, V lost 3 bases, and 6 bases had no gene match. The CDR3 reads CASSPRPGGDTGELFF. The CDR3 DNA sequence: TGTGCCAGCTCACCTCGGCCGGGAGGGGACACCGGGGAGCTGTTTTTT. Full variable domain (outside the CDR3, taken from reference TRBV18 and TRBJ2-2): NAGVMQNPRHLVRRRGQEARLRCSPMKGHSHVYWYRQLPEEGLKFMVYLQKENIIDESGMPKERFSAEFPKEGPSILRIQQVVRGDSAAYFCASSPRPGGDTGELFFGEGSRLTVL.

The rearrangement joins TRBV19 to TRBJ2-1, with D maybe TRBD2 (6 bases). Trimming took off 6 bases at V and 6 bases at J, with 18 bases between the two ends. There are 15 residues in the CDR3. Germline V lookup: CDR1 LNHDA, CDR2 SQIVND (reference sequence). CDR3 DNA: TGTGCCAGTAGCTCCGGGACTGGCAGAATCAATGAGCAGTTCTTC. Translating it yields CASSSGTGRINEQFF. The full variable domain, in which reference TRBV19 and TRBJ2-1 provide the parts outside the CDR3, is DGGITQSPKYLFRKEGQNVTLSCEQNLNHDAMYWYRQDPGQGLRLIYYSQIVNDFQKGDIAEGYSVSREKKESFPLTVTSAQKNPTAFYLCASSSGTGRINEQFFGPGTRLTVL.

This clone was counted once. The V gene is TRBV27, the J gene TRBJ2-6, with TRBD1 matching 8 bases. Germline CDR1 is MNHEY and CDR2 is SMNVEV (reference sequence). The CDR3 covers 16 residues. The ends lost 1 base at V and 1 base at J; junction bases unmatched: 0. In DNA, the CDR3 is TGTGCCAGCAGTTTATGGACAGGGTCTGGGGCCAACGTCCTGACTTTC. This translates into CASSLWTGSGANVLTF.

Only a few counts were recorded for this clone. The rearrangement joins TRBV18 to TRBJ2-1; D might be TRBD2 (6 bases). V gave up 6 bases and J gave up 4 bases, with 16 bases separating them. The germline gives CDR1 KGHSH, CDR2 LQKENI. The CDR3 has 15 amino acids. The DNA of the CDR3 is TGTGCCAGCTCGTCAATCTCAGGAGGGTACAATGAGCAGTTCTTC. Translation gives CASSSISGGYNEQFF.

The V call is TRBV9, the J call TRBJ2-5; 7 positions match TRBD1. The CDR3 spans 13 residues. Trimming cost V 0 bases and J 5 bases; bases outside gene matches: 1. Germline lookup yields CDR1 SGDLS and CDR2 YYNGEE. The CDR3 here is CASSVVQGETQYF. The CDR3 region has the DNA TGTGCCAGCAGCGTAGTACAGGGGGAGACCCAGTACTTC.

The gene calls are TRBV2 and TRBJ1-2, with TRBD1 as a possible D gene (6 bases). The CDR3 consists of 14 residues. The germline V gene encodes CDR1 SNHLY and CDR2 FYNNEI. Trimming stripped 6 bases from V and 0 bases from J, with 11 bases between. CDR3 residues: CASRRQAPNYGYTF. CDR3 DNA: TGTGCCAGCAGAAGACAGGCCCCTAACTATGGCTACACCTTC.

The V gene is TRBV4-3, the J gene TRBJ2-2; 10 bases line up with TRBD1. Germline values: CDR1 LGHNA, CDR2 YSLEER. Trimming at V came to 6 bases and at J to 5 bases, leaving 3 bases not matched to a gene. This CDR3 is built from 14 residues. The CDR3 nucleotides are TGCGCCAGCAGGGGGACAGGGGCGACCGGGGAGCTGTTTTTT. This sequence encodes CASRGTGATGELFF.

This clone came up a few times. The chain recombines TRBV15 with TRBJ2-1, with D possibly matching TRBD2 (7 bases). CDR1 is LNHNV, CDR2 YYDKDF, per germline (reference sequence). The CDR3 is 16 residues long. The V end was cut by 0 bases, the J end by 8 bases, with 17 bases between. In DNA, the CDR3 is TGTGCCACCAGCAGAGAGTACGGCGGGGGCGGGGATGAGCAGTTCTTC. Translated, it gives CATSREYGGGGDEQFF. Based on the CDR3 plus reference TRBV15 and TRBJ2-1, the full variable domain is DAMVIQNPRYQVTQFGKPVTLSCSQTLNHNVMYWYQQKSSQAPKLLFHYYDKDFNNEADTPDNFQSRRPNTSFCFLDIRSPGLGDTAMYLCATSREYGGGGDEQFFGPGTRLTVL.

CDR3 in amino acids: CASSHRDRGPDTQYF. CDR3 coding DNA: TGTGCCAGCAGCCACCGGGACAGGGGGCCAGATACGCAGTATTTT. The rearrangement links TRBV7-8 to TRBJ2-3; TRBD1 matches 12 bases. The CDR3 sequence is 15 residues long. The ends lost 5 bases at V and 4 bases at J; junction bases unmatched: 4. Per the germline V gene, CDR1 is SGHVS and CDR2 is FQNEAQ. Together with reference TRBV7-8 and TRBJ2-3, the CDR3 gives the full variable domain: GAGVSQSPRYKVAKRGQDVALRCDPISGHVSLFWYQQALGQGPEFLTYFQNEAQLDKSGLPSDRFFAERPEGSVSTLKIQRTQQEDSAVYLCASSHRDRGPDTQYFGPGTRLTVL.

The chain joins TRBV7-9 to TRBJ1-5; TRBD1 aligns across 11 bases. The germline V gene has CDR1 SEHNR and CDR2 FQNEAQ (reference sequence). The CDR3 is 15 amino acids. V gave up 5 bases and J gave up 6 bases; unmatched junction bases: 6. The CDR3 bases are TGTGCCAGCAGCAAAGGACAGGGGGCGGGTCAGCCCCAGCATTTT. Encoded protein: CASSKGQGAGQPQHF.